This T cell receptor beta chain was captured by sequencing in a study of T cell repertoires in cytomegalovirus infection. On the study more broadly: Through public TCR beta signatures, both CMV infection and matching HLA type were indicated.

Study-wide findings and caveats: Totalled public TCR beta family frequency picked out people who carried CMV plus the relevant HLA.

In regard to this clonotype: Its antigen is as yet unknown.

Per germline, CDR1 SGHTA and CDR2 FQGNSA. The CDR3 is made up of 13 amino acids. The V end lost 2 bases, the J end lost 6 bases, and 8 bases lay between the germline ends. Using its own MiXCR run on the reads, TCRdb lists one record per CDR3 protein. Here the sample spans 250,000 to 300,000 distinct CDR3 sequences, roughly 24% being singletons. The sample taken for sequencing was PBMCs. This sequence was found in a human donor in good health (CMV status not recorded). Some clones in this sample may be carry-over from other donors' samples. The chain uses TRBV7-2 and TRBJ2-1; D might be TRBD1 (5 bases). The CDR3 here is CASSLQGFNEQFF. In nucleotides, the CDR3 is TGTGCCAGCAGCTTACAGGGCTTCAATGAGCAGTTCTTC. The whole variable domain, remainder taken from reference TRBV7-2 and TRBJ2-1, is GAGVSQSPSNKVTEKGKDVELRCDPISGHTALYWYRQSLGQGLEFLIYFQGNSAPDKSGLPSDRFSAERTGGSVSTLTIQRTQQEDSAVYLCASSLQGFNEQFFGPGTRLTVL.